The 12 T cell receptor beta chains presented below share a single source sample, sequenced in a study of cytomegalovirus exposure and HLA in healthy donors. The PCR ran on 60 Vbeta and 13 Jbeta primers. Assay: immunoSEQ multiplex PCR; the TCRdb copy retains only in-frame clones and omits some. The repertoire holds over 130,000 clones, about four fifths seen once, with approximately 6% in the top ten. Sequencing was performed on PBMCs. Receptor source: a man aged 45-65 years in good health and CMV-seropositive.

The chain combines TRBV27 with TRBJ1-2, with 9 bases aligning to TRBD1. The J segment lost 3 bases and the V segment lost 3 bases, leaving 5 bases of the junction unmatched. The germline gives CDR1 MNHEY, CDR2 SMNVEV (reference sequence). This CDR3 spans 15 amino acids. CDR3 protein: CASSFSTGGDYGYTF. The DNA of the CDR3 is TGTGCCAGCAGTTTCTCGACAGGGGGGGACTATGGCTACACCTTC.

The J gene is TRBJ2-5, the V gene TRBV7-9; 9 bases map to TRBD2. CDR1 is SEHNR and CDR2 is FQNEAQ in the germline V gene (reference sequence). The CDR3 consists of 15 residues. With 3 bases clipped from V and 5 bases from J, the junction kept 7 bases outside the gene matches. Written as DNA, the CDR3 is TGTGCCAGCAGCTTGGCGGGAGGGCCGGGGGAGACCCAGTACTTC. It translates to CASSLAGGPGETQYF.

The chain combines TRBV10-3 with TRBJ2-5; 8 nucleotides match TRBD1. This CDR3 is built from 15 residues. V shed 4 bases, J shed 1 base, and the junction held 5 bases outside the gene matches. The germline CDR1 and CDR2 sequences are ENHRY and SYGVKD. CDR3 protein: CAISADRGGQETQYF. Written as DNA, the CDR3 is TGTGCCATCAGTGCAGACAGGGGAGGCCAAGAGACCCAGTACTTC.

CDR3 bases: TGTGCCAGCTCACTGACTAGCGGGAGGGCTCAAGAGACCCAGTACTTC. Protein sequence: CASSLTSGRAQETQYF. The chain uses TRBV18 and TRBJ2-5; TRBD2 matches 14 bases. CDR1 KGHSH and CDR2 LQKENI come from the germline V gene. The CDR3 contains 16 residues. V trimming: 4 bases; J trimming: 2 bases; junction bases outside the gene matches: 3.

The rearrangement joins TRBV10-1 to TRBJ1-2; TRBD1 matches 9 bases. There are 17 residues in the CDR3. V shed 7 bases, J shed 4 bases, and the junction held 16 bases outside the gene matches. The germline V gene encodes CDR1 WNHNN and CDR2 SYGVQD (reference sequence). The CDR3 coding sequence is TGCGCCAGCACAACCTTGGGGGGGACAGGGCCCCTCTATGGCTACACCTTC. This translates into CASTTLGGTGPLYGYTF.

This clone appeared once. The V gene is TRBV27, the J gene TRBJ2-2; 9 positions agree with TRBD2. Looked up from germline, CDR1 is MNHEY and CDR2 is SMNVEV (reference sequence). The V gene end was trimmed by 7 bases and the J gene end by 4 bases; junction bases not matched to a gene: 7. There are 15 residues in the CDR3. The CDR3 nucleotides read TGTGCCAGCACTCTGACTAGCGGCCGCACCGGGGAGCTGTTTTTT. Protein sequence: CASTLTSGRTGELFF.

The chain couples TRBV10-2 to TRBJ1-6, with no clear D. The CDR3 has 14 residues. Trimming left V 3 bases short and J 8 bases short, with 11 bases between. Germline V CDR1 and CDR2: WSHSY, SAAADI. The DNA for the CDR3 is TGCGCCAGCAGTGAAGCCGGGAGTGATTCACCCCTCCACTTT. This gives the protein CASSEAGSDSPLHF.

The chain uses TRBV18 and TRBJ1-6; D might be TRBD1 (5 bases). V was pared by 3 bases and J by 7 bases, with 10 bases between. CDR1 and CDR2 (germline): KGHSH, LQKENI. The CDR3 runs to 14 residues. CDR3 residues: CASSPDTRNSPLHF. The CDR3 DNA is TGTGCCAGCTCACCGGACACGCGGAATTCACCCCTCCACTTT.

The table lists this clone with a count of one. CDR3 amino acids: CASRGAGGSYEQYF. The CDR3 coding sequence is TGTGCCAGCAGGGGAGCGGGAGGGAGTTACGAGCAGTACTTC. This chain uses TRBV7-9 with TRBJ2-7, with 10 bases identical to TRBD2. The CDR3 covers 14 residues. Trimming removed 6 bases from V and 4 bases from J; junction bases left unmatched: 6. In germline, CDR1 is SEHNR, CDR2 FQNEAQ (reference sequence).

The sample holds one count of this clone. This chain connects TRBV30 to TRBJ2-5, with TRBD2 matching 9 bases. The J segment lost 2 bases and the V segment lost 3 bases, leaving 7 bases of the junction unmatched. This CDR3 comprises 15 residues. Germline lookup yields CDR1 GTSNPN and CDR2 SVGIG (reference sequence). CDR3 region: CAWSGGLAGQETQYF. The CDR3 DNA reads as TGTGCCTGGAGCGGGGGGCTAGCGGGGCAAGAGACCCAGTACTTC.

This clone was recorded once. The rearrangement links TRBV27 to TRBJ2-7; TRBD2 matches at 9 bases. The CDR3 consists of 15 residues. CDR1 and CDR2 (germline): MNHEY, SMNVEV (reference sequence). Trimming took 6 bases from V and 5 from J; bases not matched to a gene: 11. The CDR3 sequence: CASRAGGPSSDEQYF. CDR3 bases: TGTGCCAGCAGGGCGGGAGGGCCCTCATCGGACGAGCAGTACTTC.

In DNA form, the CDR3 reads TGCAGTCCTCCCCGGGGAGATACGCAGTATTTT. Translation gives CSPPRGDTQYF. The chain links TRBV20-1 to TRBJ2-3, with a possible D match to TRBD2 (5 bases). This CDR3 is built from 11 residues. Germline values: CDR1 DFQATT, CDR2 SNEGSKA (reference sequence). V was pared by 8 bases and J by 5 bases, with 11 bases between.